These 28 T cell receptor beta chains came from one sample sequenced in a study of control samples from healthy donors and cancer patients. The data were produced by immunoSEQ multiplex PCR, yet TCRdb's version contains in-frame clones alone and is incomplete. The repertoire has some 120,000 clones, approximately 94% of them found once; the top ten carry 3.6%. The source material was blood. The receptor source for this set is a man aged 25 to 40 in good health.

The chain employs TRBV27 and TRBJ1-2; D gene uncertain. CDR3 length: 12 residues. With 4 bases removed from V and 7 bases from J, the gap between germline ends came to 10 bases. Per the germline V gene, CDR1 is MNHEY and CDR2 is SMNVEV (reference sequence). CDR3 nucleotides: TGTGCCAGCAGTTCAAGCGGGTTTGGCTACACCTTC. Encoded protein: CASSSSGFGYTF.

The chain uses TRBV19 and TRBJ2-1; TRBD1 agrees at 8 bases. Looked up from germline, CDR1 is LNHDA and CDR2 is SQIVND (reference sequence). This CDR3 contains 15 residues. The trim removed 10 bases at V and 1 base at J, leaving 9 bases unmatched. Written as DNA, the CDR3 is TGTGCCACTCAGAGGACAGGGCTGTCCTACAATGAGCAGTTCTTC. Its translation: CATQRTGLSYNEQFF.

This clone occurred once. The chain joins TRBV28 to TRBJ2-1; a weak D match, TRBD2 (6 bases). The germline CDR1 and CDR2 sequences are MDHEN and SYDVKM. The CDR3 is made up of 15 amino acids. V was clipped by 5 bases and J by 7 bases, with 18 bases between them. The CDR3 coding sequence is TGTGCCAGCAGTCGCGGGCCGGGACGGGGGAATGAGCAGTTCTTC. Its translation: CASSRGPGRGNEQFF.

V and J are TRBV6-5 and TRBJ1-6, with 7 bases aligning to TRBD1. Germline V gene data show CDR1 as MNHEY and CDR2 as SVGAGI. CDR3 length: 14 residues. V was pared by 7 bases and J by 5 bases, with 5 bases of the junction left unmatched. The CDR3 spells CASTQTGNNSPLHF. For the CDR3, the DNA is TGTGCCAGCACCCAGACAGGGAATAATTCACCCCTCCACTTT.

CDR3 nucleotide sequence: TGTGCCAGCAGCCACCGGGACGCCCAAGAGACCCAGTACTTC. Translation: CASSHRDAQETQYF. The chain uses TRBV9 and TRBJ2-5; D possibly matches TRBD1 or TRBD2 (5 bases each). Germline V gene lookup returns CDR1 SGDLS and CDR2 YYNGEE. There are 14 residues in the CDR3. V gave up 4 bases and J gave up 1 base, with 11 bases separating them.

The chain is built from TRBV6-4 and TRBJ2-3; the D is unclear. The germline gives CDR1 MRHNA, CDR2 SNTAGT. Trimming shortened V by 6 bases and J by 2 bases, and 9 bases separated the two germline ends. This CDR3 has 13 residues. The CDR3 DNA reads as TGTGCCAGCAGCCAACAGTACACAGATACGCAGTATTTT. This codes for CASSQQYTDTQYF.

The chain is built from TRBV30 and TRBJ1-3; D gene ambiguous. Germline lookup yields CDR1 GTSNPN and CDR2 SVGIG (reference sequence). There are 13 residues in the CDR3. V lost 2 bases, J lost 7 bases, and 12 bases lay in between. CDR3 loop: CAWSPGIKNTIYF. As DNA, the CDR3 is TGTGCCTGGAGTCCAGGAATCAAGAACACCATATATTTT. Supplemented by reference TRBV30 and TRBJ1-3, the full variable domain reads SQTIHQWPATLVQPVGSPLSLECTVEGTSNPNLYWYRQAAGRGLQLLFYSVGIGQISSEVPQNLSASRPQDRQFILSSKKLLLSDSGFYLCAWSPGIKNTIYFGEGSWLTVV.

This clone has only one observation. This rearrangement joins TRBV7-2 to TRBJ2-7; TRBD1 or TRBD2 may be the D gene (5 bases each). The germline V gene has CDR1 SGHTA and CDR2 FQGNSA. This CDR3 is 14 amino acids long. V shed 5 bases and J shed 5 bases, with 16 bases lying between them. CDR3 loop: CASSPWGPGDEQYF. In nucleotides, the CDR3 is TGTGCCAGCAGCCCCTGGGGCCCCGGGGACGAGCAGTACTTC.

Regarding this clone: This CDR3 is also generated by other DNA sequences in the sample. The chain carries TRBV29-1 and TRBJ1-1; D remains unclear. The CDR3 consists of 12 residues. Germline V CDR1 and CDR2: SQVTM, ANQGSEA. Between the trimmed V and J ends, which lost 4 bases and 0 bases, there was a span of 6 bases. CDR3 sequence: CSVGRMNTEAFF. Written as DNA, the CDR3 is TGCAGCGTTGGCCGTATGAACACTGAAGCTTTCTTT.

The V gene is TRBV30, the J gene TRBJ2-1; the D gene is possibly TRBD1 (6 bases). Germline V CDR1 and CDR2: GTSNPN, SVGIG (reference sequence). V was trimmed by 5 bases and J by 2 bases, leaving 16 bases between them. The CDR3 extends over 15 amino acids. In nucleotides, the CDR3 is TGTGCCTGGGGGGGCCACCTGCAGACCTACAATGAGCAGTTCTTC. It is translated as CAWGGHLQTYNEQFF.

This chain uses TRBV4-1 with TRBJ1-5, with TRBD1 as a possible D gene (5 bases). The ends were cut back, 2 bases at V and 2 bases at J, with 16 bases in the middle. Germline V gene lookup returns CDR1 MGHRA and CDR2 YSYEKL. The CDR3 runs to 17 residues. The CDR3 DNA follows: TGCGCCAGCAGCCAACAAGGGGCGGGAATTGGCAATCAGCCCCAGCATTTT. Its protein product is CASSQQGAGIGNQPQHF.

The J gene is TRBJ2-5, the V gene TRBV11-2; 12 bases agree with TRBD2. The CDR3 spans 17 residues. CDR1 and CDR2 from the germline V gene are SGHAT and FQNNGV. The trim removed 5 bases at V and 5 bases at J, leaving 12 bases unmatched. CDR3 loop: CASSPRSSGGAGETQYF. DNA of the CDR3: TGTGCCAGCAGCCCGAGATCTAGCGGGGGGGCCGGGGAGACCCAGTACTTC.

The chain has TRBV7-9 and TRBJ2-3; 8 bases map to TRBD2. V lost 1 base, J lost 6 bases, and 9 bases stayed unmatched. The CDR3 is made up of 16 amino acids. CDR1 and CDR2 (germline): SEHNR, FQNEAQ (reference sequence). The CDR3, as DNA: TGTGCCAGCAGCTTAGTAAGCGGGGGAGGAAGGGATACGCAGTATTTT. It translates to CASSLVSGGGRDTQYF.

V usage is TRBV28 and J usage is TRBJ2-3; TRBD1 matches 11 bases. With 4 bases clipped from V and 6 bases from J, the junction kept 9 bases outside the gene matches. This CDR3 is 16 amino acids long. The germline gives CDR1 MDHEN, CDR2 SYDVKM. The CDR3: CASSSPGQGGRDTQYF. The CDR3 DNA is TGTGCCAGCAGTTCCCCGGGACAGGGGGGCCGGGATACGCAGTATTTT. Variable domain in full (rest from reference TRBV28 and TRBJ2-3): DVKVTQSSRYLVKRTGEKVFLECVQDMDHENMFWYRQDPGLGLRLIYFSYDVKMKEKGDIPEGYSVSREKKERFSLILESASTNQTSMYLCASSSPGQGGRDTQYFGPGTRLTVL.

CDR3 sequence reads: CASSVDNVRNTIYF. The CDR3 region has the DNA TGTGCCAGCAGCGTAGATAACGTAAGAAACACCATATATTTT. This sequence joins TRBV9 and TRBJ1-3; D remains ambiguous. Germline CDR1 is SGDLS and CDR2 is YYNGEE. V was pared by 0 bases and J by 5 bases, with 9 bases between. The CDR3 is made up of 14 amino acids.

V gene TRBV3-1 (or the pseudogene TRBV3-2) combines with J gene TRBJ1-2, with 9 nucleotides matching TRBD1. CDR1 and CDR2 from the germline V gene are LGHDT and YNNKEL (reference sequence). After removal of 5 bases from V and 3 bases from J, the junction contained 4 bases not matched to a gene. There are 14 residues in the CDR3. CDR3 residues: CASSTRTGDYGYTF. The DNA for the CDR3 is TGTGCCAGCAGCACCCGGACAGGGGACTATGGCTACACCTTC.

The gene calls are TRBV18 and TRBJ1-1; the match to TRBD1 covers 7 bases. With V trimmed by 3 bases and J by 6 bases, 10 bases remained unmatched. The CDR3 loop spans 15 amino acids. Germline CDR1 and CDR2: KGHSH and LQKENI. CDR3 in amino acids: CASSPSKDRLSEAFF. DNA for the CDR3: TGTGCCAGCTCACCCAGTAAGGACAGGTTATCTGAAGCTTTCTTT. The whole variable domain, remainder taken from reference TRBV18 and TRBJ1-1, is NAGVMQNPRHLVRRRGQEARLRCSPMKGHSHVYWYRQLPEEGLKFMVYLQKENIIDESGMPKERFSAEFPKEGPSILRIQQVVRGDSAAYFCASSPSKDRLSEAFFGQGTRLTVV.

The V and J genes are TRBV24-1 and TRBJ1-5, with D unresolved. Per the germline V gene, CDR1 is KGHDR and CDR2 is SFDVKD. CDR3 size: 14 residues. Deletions cut 0 bases from V and 3 bases from J, with 5 bases between. DNA for the CDR3: TGTGCCACCAGTGATTTGTCTCACAATCAGCCCCAGCATTTT. It encodes CATSDLSHNQPQHF.

The chain uses TRBV9 and TRBJ2-3, with a tentative D call TRBD2 (5 bases). This CDR3 is built from 14 residues. The germline gives CDR1 SGDLS, CDR2 YYNGEE. V gave up 6 bases and J gave up 5 bases, with 16 bases separating them. The CDR3 bases are TGTGCCAGCACCTCACCAGACGGGGAAGATACGCAGTATTTT. Translating gives CASTSPDGEDTQYF.

V and J are TRBV7-2 and TRBJ2-3; 14 bases align to TRBD2. Unmatched junction bases numbered 5, after V lost 5 bases and J lost 4 bases. The germline CDR1 and CDR2 sequences are SGHTA and FQGNSA. The CDR3 loop spans 16 amino acids. The CDR3 DNA reads TGTGCCAGCAGCGAGGGACTAGCGGGGGCGTCAGATACGCAGTATTTT. Translating it yields CASSEGLAGASDTQYF.

The V call is TRBV6-6, the J call TRBJ2-2; D call uncertain. The CDR3 sequence is 11 residues long. Germline assignment: CDR1 MNHNY and CDR2 SVGAGI (reference sequence). V was clipped by 3 bases and J by 6 bases, with 2 bases between them. This CDR3 is CASSYPGELFF. DNA of the CDR3: TGTGCCAGCAGTTATCCCGGGGAGCTGTTTTTT.

The chain joins TRBV7-9 to TRBJ2-1; TRBD2 matches 8 bases. This CDR3 comprises 15 residues. With 2 bases clipped from V and 6 bases from J, the junction kept 6 bases outside the gene matches. Germline V gene lookup returns CDR1 SEHNR and CDR2 FQNEAQ (reference sequence). DNA of the CDR3: TGTGCCAGCAGCTTATACAGCGGGGGAGGCAATGAGCAGTTCTTC. Protein sequence: CASSLYSGGGNEQFF.

This clone was picked up one time. The rearrangement uses TRBV6-1 and TRBJ2-1; D is perhaps TRBD2 (5 bases). V was cut by 6 bases and J by 9 bases, with 24 bases left in between. This CDR3 is built from 16 residues. CDR1 is MNHNS, CDR2 SASEGT, per germline. CDR3: CASSEHPGLGYGEQFF. CDR3 nucleotides: TGTGCCAGCAGCGAACACCCCGGACTTGGTTACGGTGAGCAGTTCTTC.

The rearrangement uses TRBV5-1 and TRBJ2-6; D is unclear. The CDR3 extends over 14 amino acids. Germline lookup yields CDR1 SGHRS and CDR2 YFSETQ. V lost 5 bases and J lost 0, with 6 bases in between. The chain's CDR3 is CASRRTSGANVLTF. The CDR3 region has the DNA TGCGCCAGCAGGCGGACCTCTGGGGCCAACGTCCTGACTTTC.

As DNA, the CDR3 is TGTGCCAGCAGTTTCCGAGGGACAGGCGGGCGTCGGGGCTACACCTTC. This codes for CASSFRGTGGRRGYTF. The V and J genes are TRBV27 and TRBJ1-2; 8 bases align to TRBD1. This CDR3 has 16 residues. Germline CDR1 MNHEY, CDR2 SMNVEV (reference sequence). The ends lost 3 bases at V and 8 bases at J; junction bases unmatched: 14.

This sequence joins TRBV5-4 and TRBJ2-7; D tentatively reads TRBD1 or TRBD2 (5 bases each). The CDR3 runs to 17 residues. V lost 4 bases and J 2 bases, leaving 22 bases between the germline ends. From germline, CDR1 is SGHNT and CDR2 YYREEE (reference sequence). The CDR3 is CASSDGEGSFSPYEQYF. For the CDR3, the DNA is TGTGCCAGCAGCGACGGTGAGGGGAGTTTCTCCCCCTACGAGCAGTACTTC.

V gene TRBV7-2 combines with J gene TRBJ1-2; 9 bases match TRBD1. The junction had 3 bases not matched to a gene; V was cut back by 2 bases and J by 8 bases. The CDR3 loop spans 13 amino acids. The germline CDR1 and CDR2 sequences are SGHTA and FQGNSA. Here the CDR3 reads CASSLLQGAGYTF. In DNA form, the CDR3 reads TGTGCCAGCAGCTTACTACAGGGGGCCGGCTACACCTTC.

This CDR3 is CASSPDSLNTEAFF. CDR3 DNA sequence: TGTGCCAGCTCTCCAGACAGCTTGAACACTGAAGCTTTCTTT. This chain joins TRBV18 and TRBJ1-1; tentatively, D is TRBD1 (5 bases). This CDR3 spans 14 amino acids. Trimming stripped 6 bases from V and 0 bases from J, with 11 bases between. CDR1 KGHSH and CDR2 LQKENI come from the germline V gene.